These T cell receptor beta chains were read from a single sample in a study of sequential checkpoint blockade in melanoma. Method: immunoSEQ multiplex PCR; TCRdb's copy keeps in-frame clones and lacks some. Of 12,000 or so clones in the sample, about 86% were seen once. The specimen comprised CD8+ T cells sorted from blood (inferred from file names), sampled from a patient given nivolumab and ipilimumab in sequence. Receptors originate from a human donor with melanoma. The CDR3 runs from the conserved cysteine through the conserved F or W. D genes are given only for firm matches. Clone sizes are given selectively: once, few, many, or a class where the clone is expanded.

TRBJ1-1,few,14,TRBD1,TRBV5-1,TGCGCCAGCAGTTACGGGACAGGGGTCACTGAAGCTTTCTTT,CASSYGTGVTEAFF
TRBJ1-6,.,19,TRBD1,TRBV7-9,TGTGCCAGCAGCTTAACCAGTATGACAGGGACGTCCTATAATTCACCCCTCCACTTT,CASSLTSMTGTSYNSPLHF
TRBJ2-1,.,13,.,TRBV5-6,TGTGCCAGCAGCTTGGGCGGGCCCAATGAGCAGTTCTTC,CASSLGGPNEQFF
TRBJ2-2,.,15,TRBD2,TRBV27,TGTGCCAGCAGCCAACTAGCGGGGGGAACCGGGGAGCTGTTTTTT,CASSQLAGGTGELFF
TRBJ2-5,.,13,TRBD1,TRBV2,TGTGCCAGCAAAGGGACAGACAAAGAGACCCAGTACTTC,CASKGTDKETQYF
TRBJ2-2,.,14,TRBD1,TRBV29-1,TGCAGCGTTGTGGGACAGGGGGACACCGGGGAGCTGTTTTTT,CSVVGQGDTGELFF
TRBJ1-5,.,12,.,TRBV7-8,TGTGCCAGCAGCCCAGGGAATCAGCCCCAGCATTTT,CASSPGNQPQHF
TRBJ1-1,.,13,.,TRBV6-5,TGTGCCAGCAGCCCGACGGGGTACACTGAAGCTTTCTTT,CASSPTGYTEAFF
TRBJ1-4,few,16,TRBD1,TRBV19,TGTGCCAGTAGTAATATGGACAGGGATCCTAATGAAAAACTGTTTTTT,CASSNMDRDPNEKLFF
TRBJ1-1,.,16,.,TRBV9,TGTGCCAGCAGCGTAGTCGGGTTCGGAGAAAACACTGAAGCTTTCTTT,CASSVVGFGENTEAFF
TRBJ1-2,.,16,TRBD1,TRBV7-8,TGTGCCAGCAGCTCCCCCACGGACAGGGACCTATATGGCTACACCTTC,CASSSPTDRDLYGYTF
TRBJ2-7,.,12,.,TRBV29-1,TGCAGCGTTGAAGATTCTGACTTCGAGCAGTACTTC,CSVEDSDFEQYF
TRBJ2-5,.,14,.,TRBV30,TGTGCCTGGAGTGAACCCAGGGGCCAAGAGACCCAGTACTTC,CAWSEPRGQETQYF
TRBJ2-5,.,16,.,TRBV6-6,TGTGCCAGCAGTTACTCGAGGGTAGGGCAACAAGAGACCCAGTACTTC,CASSYSRVGQQETQYF
TRBJ2-7,.,15,.,TRBV28,TGTGCCAGCAGTTTAGGGGACATTCGTCTGGACGAGCAGTACTTC,CASSLGDIRLDEQYF
TRBJ2-3,.,18,TRBD2,TRBV4-3,TGCGCCAGCAGCCAAGGACATCTGGGGGGACTAGCGGAAGATACGCAGTATTTT,CASSQGHLGGLAEDTQYF
TRBJ1-3,.,16,.,TRBV15,TGTGCCACCAGCAGTCACCGGGAGGCCTCTGGAAACACCATATATTTT,CATSSHREASGNTIYF
TRBJ2-1,once,13,TRBD2,TRBV7-9,TGTGCCAGCAGCCCGACTAGCGGGAATGAGCAGTTCTTC,CASSPTSGNEQFF
TRBJ2-1,few,15,TRBD2,TRBV19,TGTGCCAGTAGCCTAACTAGCGGTGACTACAATGAGCAGTTCTTC,CASSLTSGDYNEQFF
TRBJ2-1,.,16,.,TRBV4-3,TGCGCCAGCAGCCAAGAGACTAGTCCTAATCACAATGAGCAGTTCTTC,CASSQETSPNHNEQFF
TRBJ2-7,.,12,.,TRBV30,TGTGCCTGGAGCAACATGCATCACGAGCAGTACTTC,CAWSNMHHEQYF
TRBJ2-1,.,14,.,TRBV7-2,TGTGCCAGCAGCCACACACCCGACTACAATGAGCAGTTCTTC,CASSHTPDYNEQFF
TRBJ2-2,.,14,TRBD1,TRBV29-1,TGCAGCGTTGACAGGGGGTCGAACACCGGGGAGCTGTTTTTT,CSVDRGSNTGELFF
TRBJ2-7,.,14,TRBD1,TRBV9,TGTGCCAGCAGCGAAGGGACAGGGACCTACGAGCAGTACTTC,CASSEGTGTYEQYF